This T cell receptor beta chain derives from a study of monozygotic twins with cystic fibrosis. On this clone itself: Its antigen remains unidentified.

Whole-study findings and limits: Unrelated CF individuals shared fewer identical clonotypes than monozygotic CF twins. Low clonality (median roughly 0.009) suggested a mostly naive repertoire. In this small cohort, shared CDR3 numbers showed no association with age, concordance or disease severity.

The method was immunoSEQ multiplex PCR; TCRdb's version includes in-frame clones alone and lacks a portion of them. The sample consists of over 15,000 clones, 90% to 97% of them appearing once. The clonotype was recovered from a girl aged 2-10 years with cystic fibrosis. The sequenced sample was blood.

CDR3 DNA sequence: TGTGCCAGCAGTGAAGGGGCAGGGGTTTTCTACAATGAGCAGTTCTTC. Its translation is CASSEGAGVFYNEQFF. This chain joins TRBV2 and TRBJ2-1; tentative D call: TRBD1 (6 bases). The length of the CDR3 is 16 residues. Between the trimmed V and J ends, which lost 1 base and 3 bases, there was a span of 13 bases. From germline, CDR1 is SNHLY and CDR2 FYNNEI.